These 23 T cell receptor beta chains were all obtained from the same sample, sequenced in a study of blood T cell repertoires in COVID-19. Clones were read by immunoSEQ multiplex PCR, and TCRdb kept only the in-frame ones, dropping some. The top ten clones hold about 0.95% of a sample with more than 150,000 clones, 85% to 90% of them seen once. The specimen sequenced was peripheral blood. Receptors were obtained from a woman between 18 and 29 years old who had recovered from COVID-19.

The chain carries TRBV2 and TRBJ2-5, with 15 bases matching TRBD2. This CDR3 has 16 amino acids. V trimming: 6 bases; J trimming: 5 bases; junction bases outside the gene matches: 7. Germline assignment: CDR1 SNHLY and CDR2 FYNNEI. This chain's CDR3 is CASSDGLAGGPETQYF. CDR3 DNA sequence: TGTGCCAGCAGCGATGGACTAGCGGGAGGGCCGGAGACCCAGTACTTC.

The chain recombines TRBV7-8 with TRBJ2-1; TRBD2 might be the D (6 bases). Germline V gene data show CDR1 as SGHVS and CDR2 as FQNEAQ. This CDR3 is 16 amino acids long. Trimming cost V 5 bases and J 4 bases, with 18 bases left between them. CDR3 in DNA: TGTGCCAGCAGCCCCCCGGGGGACCCTCGGTACAATGAGCAGTTCTTC. Translated: CASSPPGDPRYNEQFF.

The chain is built from TRBV7-3 and TRBJ2-1, with 10 bases fitting TRBD2. The V and J ends lost 1 base and 6 bases, in that order; junction bases with no gene match: 12. The CDR3 loop spans 18 amino acids. Germline CDR1 and CDR2: SGHTA and FQGTGA. CDR3 bases: TGTGCCAGCAGCTTAATAGGTTCTAGCGGGAGCCGAGGCAATGAGCAGTTCTTC. It encodes CASSLIGSSGSRGNEQFF.

This clone was seen once. J is TRBJ2-3 and V is TRBV19; TRBD2 matches 7 bases. J lost 1 base, V lost 1 base, and 2 bases had no gene match. The germline gives CDR1 LNHDA, CDR2 SQIVND (reference sequence). CDR3 size: 15 residues. The CDR3 sequence is CASSIGLAGTDTQYF. The CDR3 DNA is TGTGCCAGTAGTATAGGTCTAGCGGGCACAGATACGCAGTATTTT.

The chain recombines TRBV27 with TRBJ2-4; D is perhaps TRBD2 (7 bases). Looked up from germline, CDR1 is MNHEY and CDR2 is SMNVEV (reference sequence). V lost 3 bases and J 2 bases, leaving 11 bases between the germline ends. The CDR3 contains 15 residues. The CDR3 spells CASSFLGGPKNIQYF. In nucleotides, the CDR3 is TGTGCCAGCAGTTTTTTGGGGGGGCCCAAAAACATTCAGTACTTC.

The chain joins TRBV5-1 to TRBJ2-2; weak D call: TRBD1 (6 bases). Germline loops: CDR1 SGHRS, CDR2 YFSETQ. V was pared by 0 bases and J by 10 bases, with 16 bases between. The CDR3 length is 15 residues. The CDR3 DNA reads as TGCGCCAGCAGCTTGGCGGACAGTATTTTTTCGGAGCTGTTTTTT. It encodes CASSLADSIFSELFF.

The chain has TRBV6-5 and TRBJ1-1, with D perhaps matching TRBD1 (6 bases). This CDR3 region has 15 residues. The germline CDR1 and CDR2 sequences are MNHEY and SVGAGI. The V and J ends lost 5 bases and 0 bases respectively, with 13 bases between them. The CDR3 reads CASSPRQVLNTEAFF. The CDR3, as DNA: TGTGCCAGCAGTCCACGACAGGTACTGAACACTGAAGCTTTCTTT.

The chain links TRBV5-6 to TRBJ1-5; TRBD1 matches 7 bases. This CDR3 comprises 13 residues. The germline gives CDR1 SGHDT, CDR2 YYEEEE. V was pared by 4 bases and J by 5 bases, with 3 bases of the junction left unmatched. The CDR3 nucleotides are TGTGCCAGCAGCGAGACAGGGTATCAGCCCCAGCATTTT. Its protein product is CASSETGYQPQHF.

V is TRBV2 and J is TRBJ1-5; TRBD1 might be the D (6 bases). The CDR3 has 15 amino acids. Germline V CDR1 and CDR2: SNHLY, FYNNEI. Deletions cut 7 bases from V and 4 bases from J, with 17 bases between. This CDR3 is CASNLQGGPNQPQHF. CDR3 nucleotide sequence: TGTGCCAGCAATTTACAGGGTGGTCCGAATCAGCCCCAGCATTTT.

This chain joins TRBV4-3 and TRBJ2-3; D remains ambiguous. The CDR3 has 14 residues. Trimming took off 1 base at V and 7 bases at J, with 12 bases between the two ends. Germline lookup yields CDR1 LGHNA and CDR2 YSLEER. CDR3 DNA: TGCGCCAGCAGCCAAGTTGGAGACTTGAATACGCAGTATTTT. Translation: CASSQVGDLNTQYF.

V and J are TRBV6-2 or TRBV6-3 and TRBJ2-1; TRBD2 agrees at 12 bases. This CDR3 spans 16 amino acids. Losses at the gene ends were 5 bases for V and 6 bases for J; bases not matched to a gene: 8. Germline CDR1 reads MNHEY; CDR2 reads SVGEGT. In DNA, the CDR3 is TGTGCCAGCAGTGACCCTAGCGGGGGGGCCGCCAATGAGCAGTTCTTC. Translating it yields CASSDPSGGAANEQFF.

This chain's CDR3 is CASSESSGGADTQYF. The CDR3 region has the DNA TGTGCCAGCAGTGAATCCAGCGGGGGGGCAGATACGCAGTATTTT. V gene TRBV6-1 combines with J gene TRBJ2-3, with 10 bases aligning to TRBD2. Germline CDR1 and CDR2: MNHNS and SASEGT. The CDR3 is 15 amino acids. V dropped 2 bases and J dropped 4; count of bases not matched to a gene: 3.

The chain uses TRBV6-5 and TRBJ1-2, with TRBD1 matching over 7 bases. The CDR3 is 12 amino acids. Trimming removed 9 bases from V and 2 bases from J; junction bases left unmatched: 3. The germline gives CDR1 MNHEY, CDR2 SVGAGI. CDR3 sequence: CARKDRNYGYTF. CDR3 nucleotide sequence: TGTGCCAGGAAGGACAGGAACTATGGCTACACCTTC.

The chain carries TRBV7-7 and TRBJ2-2; 9 bases line up with TRBD2. In germline, CDR1 is SSHAT, CDR2 FNYEAQ (reference sequence). J gave up 2 bases and V 5 bases, and 9 bases lay outside the gene matches. This CDR3 is 17 amino acids long. The DNA for the CDR3 is TGTGCCAGCAGCCAAGATAGCGGGGGATTAAACACCGGGGAGCTGTTTTTT. It specifies CASSQDSGGLNTGELFF.

This chain connects TRBV19 to TRBJ1-4, with D tentatively TRBD1 (5 bases). Germline CDR1 and CDR2: LNHDA and SQIVND (reference sequence). Trimming left V 5 bases short and J 8 bases short, with 12 bases between. This CDR3 region has 13 residues. CDR3 DNA: TGTGCCAGTAGTGGAAGGGGCAGGGAAAAACTGTTTTTT. Its translation is CASSGRGREKLFF.

The CDR3, as DNA: TGTGCCAGCAGTTACCGAACAAATAGGACTAGCGGGAGGGGAGAGACCCAGTACTTC. Its protein product is CASSYRTNRTSGRGETQYF. V and J are TRBV6-2 or TRBV6-3 and TRBJ2-5; 15 positions agree with TRBD2. In germline, CDR1 is MNHEY, CDR2 SVGEGT. This CDR3 has 19 amino acids. Trimming at V came to 2 bases and at J to 4 bases, leaving 11 bases not matched to a gene.

CDR3 protein: CASIGTGVHYEQYF. The CDR3, as DNA: TGTGCCAGCATCGGAACAGGGGTTCACTACGAGCAGTACTTC. The V gene is TRBV21-1, the J gene TRBJ2-7; TRBD1 is the table's D call and was not checked against the DNA. TRBV21-1 is a recognized pseudogene. The CDR3 spans 14 residues.

CDR3 protein: CASSSSGTSGDTGELFF. The DNA of the CDR3 is TGTGCCAGCAGCTCCTCCGGGACTAGCGGGGACACCGGGGAGCTGTTTTTT. The rearrangement uses TRBV7-9 and TRBJ2-2; 13 bases match TRBD2. The junction had 5 bases not matched to a gene; V was cut back by 4 bases and J by 3 bases. From germline, CDR1 is SEHNR and CDR2 FQNEAQ (reference sequence). The CDR3 length is 17 residues. Full variable domain (outside the CDR3, taken from reference TRBV7-9 and TRBJ2-2): DTGVSQNPRHKITKRGQNVTFRCDPISEHNRLYWYRQTLGQGPEFLTYFQNEAQLEKSRLLSDRFSAERPKGSFSTLEIQRTEQGDSAMYLCASSSSGTSGDTGELFFGEGSRLTVL.

The chain has TRBV7-8 and TRBJ2-7, with D hard to call. Germline CDR1 reads SGHVS; CDR2 reads FQNEAQ. The CDR3 totals 13 residues. The ends were cut back, 2 bases at V and 2 bases at J, with 7 bases in the middle. CDR3 nucleotide sequence: TGTGCCAGCAGCTTAACCCACACCTACGAGCAGTACTTC. It yields the protein CASSLTHTYEQYF.

The chain employs TRBV4-3 and TRBJ2-3; D is uncertain. CDR1 and CDR2 from the germline V gene are LGHNA and YSLEER. V gave up 0 bases and J gave up 5 bases, with 6 bases separating them. This CDR3 region has 13 residues. The CDR3 here is CASSQDWRDTQYF. The CDR3 DNA is TGCGCCAGCAGCCAAGATTGGAGAGATACGCAGTATTTT.

This clone was detected a few times. V is TRBV4-3 and J is TRBJ2-1; weak D call: TRBD2 (5 bases). The CDR3 has 14 residues. V lost 4 bases to trimming and J lost 0 bases, with 7 bases between them. CDR1 is LGHNA, CDR2 YSLEER, per germline. This CDR3 reads CASSPGYSYNEQFF. In DNA form, the CDR3 reads TGCGCCAGCAGCCCGGGGTACTCCTACAATGAGCAGTTCTTC.

The chain carries TRBV27 and TRBJ2-1; 7 bases fit TRBD1. The CDR3 contains 12 residues. With 0 bases clipped from V and 13 bases from J, the junction kept 3 bases outside the gene matches. Germline CDR1 reads MNHEY; CDR2 reads SMNVEV (reference sequence). The CDR3 sequence: CASSLSGQLQFF. DNA of the CDR3: TGTGCCAGCAGTTTATCGGGACAGTTACAGTTCTTC.

This clone was recorded at least ten times. This chain joins TRBV7-8 and TRBJ1-5; D perhaps matches TRBD1 (5 bases). Trimming cost V 1 base and J 1 base, with 8 bases left between them. The CDR3 runs 15 residues. Germline V gene data show CDR1 as SGHVS and CDR2 as FQNEAQ. The DNA of the CDR3 is TGTGCCAGCAGCTTAGGCAGGGTGAGCAATCAGCCCCAGCATTTT. Its translation: CASSLGRVSNQPQHF. Filled out from reference TRBV7-8 and TRBJ1-5, the complete variable domain reads GAGVSQSPRYKVAKRGQDVALRCDPISGHVSLFWYQQALGQGPEFLTYFQNEAQLDKSGLPSDRFFAERPEGSVSTLKIQRTQQEDSAVYLCASSLGRVSNQPQHFGDGTRLSIL.